This T cell receptor beta chain was captured by sequencing in a study of cytomegalovirus exposure and HLA in healthy donors. Study background: Genotyping of roughly 400 donors showed that 80% to 90% belonged to the Caucasian-associated ancestry cluster. Findings and caveats of the study: Both high specificity and high sensitivity reportedly marked the classifier's diagnosis of cytomegalovirus status.

The PCR ran on 60 Vbeta and 13 Jbeta primers. The assay was immunoSEQ multiplex PCR, and TCRdb's table has in-frame clones only and misses some. This sample yields 150,000 to 200,000 clones, of which 80% to 85% are seen a single time; 0.25% to 0.3% belongs to the top ten. Notes on this clone: Its target is unknown.

This CDR3 contains 14 residues. V lost 5 bases and J lost 2, with 12 bases in between. Germline CDR1 MNHEY, CDR2 SVGAGI. Healthy donors of bone marrow made up the group. The sequencing input was PBMCs. The sequence was collected from a boy aged 5-17 years in good health and CMV-seronegative. V and J are TRBV6-5 and TRBJ2-5; D remains unclear. The CDR3 protein is CASSAAGWQETQYF. Written as DNA, the CDR3 is TGTGCCAGCAGTGCCGCCGGGTGGCAAGAGACCCAGTACTTC.